These 22 T cell receptor beta chains were sequenced from one sample in a study of cytomegalovirus exposure and HLA in healthy donors. Primers included in the PCR were 60 Vbeta and 13 Jbeta primers. The table came from immunoSEQ multiplex PCR; TCRdb's copy has only in-frame clones and leaves some out. In the table there are 150,000 or so clones, around 78% of which are singletons. Sequenced input: PBMCs. Receptors originate from a female donor in good health and CMV-seronegative.

The chain has TRBV4-2 and TRBJ1-5; D may be TRBD1 (6 bases). There are 15 residues in the CDR3. Germline V gene lookup returns CDR1 LGHNA and CDR2 YNFKEQ. The germline V and J ends were trimmed by 1 base and 3 bases, with 10 bases remaining between them. The chain's CDR3 is CASSQGGQNNQPQHF. Written as DNA, the CDR3 is TGTGCCAGCAGCCAAGGGGGGCAGAACAATCAGCCCCAGCATTTT.

This clone occurred a few times. The chain has TRBV6-5 and TRBJ1-1; D is possibly TRBD1 (5 bases). The CDR3 covers 14 residues. Germline V gene data show CDR1 as MNHEY and CDR2 as SVGAGI. Trimming removed 2 bases at V and 1 base at J, with 8 bases between. The CDR3 reads CASSYAGANTEAFF. DNA of the CDR3: TGTGCCAGCAGTTACGCTGGGGCGAACACTGAAGCTTTCTTT.

This clone was observed a handful of times. V is TRBV30 and J is TRBJ1-4; 8 bases are shared with TRBD1. After removal of 5 bases from V and 7 bases from J, the junction contained 6 bases not matched to a gene. The CDR3 consists of 13 residues. The germline gives CDR1 GTSNPN, CDR2 SVGIG (reference sequence). CDR3 sequence: CAWAGTGGEKLFF. CDR3 nucleotides: TGTGCCTGGGCCGGGACAGGCGGTGAAAAACTGTTTTTT.

On this clone: A read error may produce the germline difference seen at one junction end. The V gene is TRBV6-4, the J gene TRBJ2-4, with 8 bases lining up with TRBD2. The CDR3 is 20 amino acids. The germline CDR1 and CDR2 sequences are MRHNA and SNTAGT. The CDR3 sequence: CASSDPLSGRFVGAKNSQYF. The DNA for the CDR3 is TGTGCCAGCAGTGACCCCCTGAGCGGGAGATTTGTCGGAGCCAAAAACAGTCAGTACTTC.

The CDR3 coding sequence is TGTGCCAGCTCACCCGACTCCCACAGGGGGGCTGGGGCCAACGTCCTGACTTTC. It specifies CASSPDSHRGAGANVLTF. The chain carries TRBV18 and TRBJ2-6; TRBD1 agrees at 8 bases. This CDR3 has 18 residues. The ends lost 3 bases at V and 2 bases at J; junction bases unmatched: 9. Per the germline V gene, CDR1 is KGHSH and CDR2 is LQKENI.

The CDR3 DNA sequence: TGTGCCTGGACTCAGGGTGGCTATGGCTACACCTTC. Its translation is CAWTQGGYGYTF. The J gene is TRBJ1-2, the V gene TRBV30, with a weak D call TRBD1 (5 bases). V was trimmed by 4 bases and J by 4 bases, leaving 10 bases between them. CDR1 is GTSNPN, CDR2 SVGIG, per germline (reference sequence). The CDR3 consists of 12 residues.

This rearrangement joins TRBV9 to TRBJ2-7, with 8 bases lining up with TRBD1. Looked up from germline, CDR1 is SGDLS and CDR2 is YYNGEE. After removal of 3 bases from V and 5 bases from J, the junction contained 4 bases not matched to a gene. The length of the CDR3 is 13 residues. The CDR3 region is CASSGQGLNEQYF. DNA of the CDR3: TGTGCCAGCAGCGGACAGGGGCTAAACGAGCAGTACTTC.

V usage is TRBV19 and J usage is TRBJ2-2; no firm D call. From germline, CDR1 is LNHDA and CDR2 SQIVND (reference sequence). The CDR3 spans 16 residues. Trimming pared 5 bases from V and 3 bases from J, leaving 16 bases between. CDR3 bases: TGTGCCAGTAGTCCTGGTCCCGCGGTTGACACCGGGGAGCTGTTTTTT. This sequence encodes CASSPGPAVDTGELFF.

This chain joins TRBV28 and TRBJ1-5, with 7 bases that match TRBD1. The germline gives CDR1 MDHEN, CDR2 SYDVKM. Germline trimming cut 5 bases from V and 2 bases from J; bases unmatched to any gene: 6. The CDR3 consists of 15 residues. CDR3 amino acids: CASSTGTVGNQPQHF. CDR3 sequence (DNA): TGTGCCAGCAGTACCGGGACAGTCGGCAATCAGCCCCAGCATTTT.

The CDR3 here is CASSRDREGRAFF. The CDR3 DNA reads as TGTGCCAGCAGTCGCGACAGGGAAGGGCGGGCTTTCTTT. This rearrangement joins TRBV6-5 to TRBJ1-1; 7 bases agree with TRBD1. CDR1 is MNHEY and CDR2 is SVGAGI in the germline V gene. This CDR3 spans 13 amino acids. The V gene end was trimmed by 5 bases and the J gene end by 11 bases; junction bases not matched to a gene: 11.

This clone is termed medium-sized (0.01 to 0.1%). This sequence joins TRBV6-4 and TRBJ2-3, with a tentative D call TRBD2 (6 bases). The CDR3 runs to 16 residues. CDR1 is MRHNA, CDR2 SNTAGT, per germline. V lost 0 bases and J lost 2, with 12 bases in between. The CDR3 here is CASSDSGDSTTDTQYF. The CDR3 DNA follows: TGTGCCAGCAGTGACTCGGGGGACTCCACCACAGATACGCAGTATTTT.

The gene calls are TRBV27 and TRBJ1-6; 7 bases are shared with TRBD1. Germline V gene lookup returns CDR1 MNHEY and CDR2 SMNVEV (reference sequence). The J segment lost 6 bases and the V segment lost 5 bases, leaving 13 bases of the junction unmatched. This CDR3 is built from 17 residues. The CDR3 DNA follows: TGTGCCAGCAGTCTCCTACAGGGGCTCCCCGGTAATTCACCCCTCCACTTT. It encodes CASSLLQGLPGNSPLHF.

This chain joins TRBV9 and TRBJ2-2, with 8 bases matching TRBD2. Per germline, CDR1 SGDLS and CDR2 YYNGEE. This CDR3 has 18 residues. V dropped 0 bases and J dropped 4; count of bases not matched to a gene: 11. As DNA, the CDR3 is TGTGCCAGCAGCGTAGCTCTTCGGGGGGGCTTTGGCACCGGGGAGCTGTTTTTT. Translation: CASSVALRGGFGTGELFF.

The J gene is TRBJ1-2, the V gene TRBV18; 9 positions agree with TRBD1. V shed 6 bases, J shed 7 bases, and the junction held 6 bases outside the gene matches. The CDR3 is 13 residues long. Germline CDR1 and CDR2: KGHSH and LQKENI. Here the CDR3 DNA reads TGTGCCAGCTCGTCGGACAGGGGCGGTGGCTACACCTTC. Amino acid sequence: CASSSDRGGGYTF. The variable domain in full, completed from reference TRBV18 and TRBJ1-2, reads NAGVMQNPRHLVRRRGQEARLRCSPMKGHSHVYWYRQLPEEGLKFMVYLQKENIIDESGMPKERFSAEFPKEGPSILRIQQVVRGDSAAYFCASSSDRGGGYTFGSGTRLTVV.

The genes are TRBV5-1 and TRBJ2-2, with D perhaps matching TRBD1 (5 bases). From germline, CDR1 is SGHRS and CDR2 YFSETQ. The CDR3 has 15 amino acids. Trimming took 6 bases from V and 0 from J, leaving 12 bases between them. The CDR3 reads CASKGAASNTGELFF. The CDR3 DNA reads TGCGCCAGCAAAGGGGCGGCATCGAACACCGGGGAGCTGTTTTTT.

This chain connects TRBV10-3 to TRBJ2-3, with TRBD2 matching over 10 bases. CDR3 size: 19 residues. Trimming removed 4 bases from V and 0 bases from J; junction bases left unmatched: 13. Per the germline V gene, CDR1 is ENHRY and CDR2 is SYGVKD. CDR3 nucleotides: TGTGCCATCAGTGGGGGGGAGGGGCTAGCGGGGGCGAGCACAGATACGCAGTATTTT. This codes for CAISGGEGLAGASTDTQYF.

The chain employs TRBV2 and TRBJ1-2; tentatively, D is TRBD1 (5 bases). Germline V lookup: CDR1 SNHLY, CDR2 FYNNEI. The CDR3 consists of 13 residues. Trimming left V 4 bases short and J 4 bases short, with 10 bases between. CDR3 nucleotides: TGTGCCAGCAGTGTTACAGGAGCCTATGGCTACACCTTC. Translated: CASSVTGAYGYTF.

The V and J genes are TRBV29-1 and TRBJ1-1; D is ambiguous. The CDR3 loop spans 11 amino acids. The ends were cut back, 7 bases at V and 1 base at J, with 7 bases in the middle. Germline CDR1 SQVTM, CDR2 ANQGSEA. In DNA, the CDR3 is TGCAGCGCTTCCAGGAACACTGAAGCTTTCTTT. As protein: CSASRNTEAFF. The variable domain in full, completed from reference TRBV29-1 and TRBJ1-1, reads SAVISQKPSRDICQRGTSLTIQCQVDSQVTMMFWYRQQPGQSLTLIATANQGSEATYESGFVIDKFPISRPNLTFSTLTVSNMSPEDSSIYLCSASRNTEAFFGQGTRLTVV.

V is TRBV27 and J is TRBJ2-3; 10 bases are shared with TRBD2. The CDR3 length is 18 residues. Germline assignment: CDR1 MNHEY and CDR2 SMNVEV (reference sequence). The V gene end was trimmed by 4 bases and the J gene end by 5 bases; junction bases not matched to a gene: 15. CDR3 nucleotides: TGTGCCAGCAGTTACAAGAGACTAGCGGGCCATCTGGGAGATACGCAGTATTTT. Amino acids: CASSYKRLAGHLGDTQYF.

V is TRBV25-1 and J is TRBJ2-7, with 7 bases fitting TRBD1. The germline V gene has CDR1 MGHDK and CDR2 SYGVNS. The CDR3 contains 13 residues. After removal of 1 base from V and 9 bases from J, the junction contained 6 bases not matched to a gene. This chain's CDR3 is CASSESDRPWQYF. The CDR3 DNA is TGTGCCAGCAGTGAATCGGACAGGCCATGGCAGTACTTC.

This chain links TRBV2 with TRBJ1-2, with D unresolved. The V end was cut by 6 bases, the J end by 5 bases, with 7 bases between. Germline V lookup: CDR1 SNHLY, CDR2 FYNNEI. This CDR3 contains 11 residues. DNA of the CDR3: TGTGCCAGCAGCCTTTTTTATGGCTACACCTTC. Its translation: CASSLFYGYTF.

This chain links TRBV28 with TRBJ2-7; possible D gene TRBD1, 5 bases. CDR1 and CDR2 from the germline V gene are MDHEN and SYDVKM. The V end lost 6 bases, the J end lost 5 bases, and 17 bases lay between the germline ends. The CDR3 has 14 amino acids. CDR3 DNA sequence: TGTGCCAGCAGCTTAAGCGCAGGGATCCACGAGCAGTACTTC. It yields the protein CASSLSAGIHEQYF.